This TCR beta chain stems from a study of T cell repertoires in aging, cancer and after chemotherapy. Study in general: Donor ages fell into six groups from 30 or younger up to 70 or older. Healthy donor repertoires were recorded over several months to years and showed clear clonal overlap. The full dataset contained approximately 9.6 million TCR reads. The study's findings and limits: Compared with age-matched healthy donors, untreated hematological or solid cancer patients showed higher blood TCR clonality.

TCR beta rearrangements were amplified from peripheral blood genomic DNA. In the case of this clonotype: Its antigen is not identified.

The CDR3 contains 14 residues. Germline-derived CDR1 and CDR2 are SGHRS and YFSETQ. V was clipped by 4 bases and J by 1 base; unmatched bases: 4. Rearranged V-D-J TRB sequences were amplified with a mixed TRB-A/B primer pool. Via MiXCR, TCRdb re-called the multiplex PCR reads, giving one row per CDR3 protein. Of about 6,400 distinct CDR3 sequences listed, 30% are singletons. This clonotype was sampled from a human donor in good health. Sequencing input: blood. The gene calls are TRBV5-1 and TRBJ1-1, with 7 nucleotides matching TRBD1. The CDR3 DNA sequence: TGCGCCAGCAGCCCCGGGACAGCGAACACTGAAGCTTTCTTT. This encodes CASSPGTANTEAFF.